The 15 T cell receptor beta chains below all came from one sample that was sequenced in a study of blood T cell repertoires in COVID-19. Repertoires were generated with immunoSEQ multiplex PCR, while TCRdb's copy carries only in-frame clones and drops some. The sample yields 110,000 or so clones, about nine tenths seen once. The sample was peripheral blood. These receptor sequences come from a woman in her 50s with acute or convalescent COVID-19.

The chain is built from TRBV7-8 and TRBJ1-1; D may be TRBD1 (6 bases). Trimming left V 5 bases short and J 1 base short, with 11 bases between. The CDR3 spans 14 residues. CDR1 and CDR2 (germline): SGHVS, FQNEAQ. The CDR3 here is CASSLGGENTEAFF. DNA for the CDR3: TGTGCCAGCAGCCTAGGGGGGGAGAACACTGAAGCTTTCTTT.

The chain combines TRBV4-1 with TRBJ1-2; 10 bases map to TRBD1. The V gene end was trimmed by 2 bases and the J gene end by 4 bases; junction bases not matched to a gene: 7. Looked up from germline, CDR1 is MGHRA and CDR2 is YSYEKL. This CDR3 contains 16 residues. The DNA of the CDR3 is TGCGCCAGCAGCCAACGCGGACAGGGGGACATCTATGGCTACACCTTC. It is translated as CASSQRGQGDIYGYTF.

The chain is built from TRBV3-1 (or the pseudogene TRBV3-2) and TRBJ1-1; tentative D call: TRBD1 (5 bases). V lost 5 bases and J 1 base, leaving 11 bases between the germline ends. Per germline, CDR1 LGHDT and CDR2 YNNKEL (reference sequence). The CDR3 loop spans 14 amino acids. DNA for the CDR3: TGTGCCAGCAGCGCGGGACTGACGAACACTGAAGCTTTCTTT. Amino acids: CASSAGLTNTEAFF.

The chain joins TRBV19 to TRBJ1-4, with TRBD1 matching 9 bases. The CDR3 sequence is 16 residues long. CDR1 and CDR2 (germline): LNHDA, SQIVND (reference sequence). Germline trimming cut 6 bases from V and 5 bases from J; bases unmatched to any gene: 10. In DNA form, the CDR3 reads TGTGCCAGTAGGGACAGGGGCCTAACCAGCAATGAAAAACTGTTTTTT. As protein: CASRDRGLTSNEKLFF.

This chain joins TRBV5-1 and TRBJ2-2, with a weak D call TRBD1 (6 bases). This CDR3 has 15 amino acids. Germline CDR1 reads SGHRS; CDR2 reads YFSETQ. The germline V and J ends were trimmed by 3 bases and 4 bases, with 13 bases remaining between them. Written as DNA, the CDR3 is TGCGCCAGCAGCTCGACCCAGGACAGCACCGGGGAGCTGTTTTTT. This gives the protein CASSSTQDSTGELFF.

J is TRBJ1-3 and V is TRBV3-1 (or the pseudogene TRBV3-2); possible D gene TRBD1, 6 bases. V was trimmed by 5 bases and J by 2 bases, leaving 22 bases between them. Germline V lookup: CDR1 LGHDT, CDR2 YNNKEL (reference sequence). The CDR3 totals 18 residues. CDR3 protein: CASSSIPTGPSTGNTIYF. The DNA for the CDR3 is TGTGCCAGCAGCTCGATCCCGACAGGCCCCTCTACTGGAAACACCATATATTTT.

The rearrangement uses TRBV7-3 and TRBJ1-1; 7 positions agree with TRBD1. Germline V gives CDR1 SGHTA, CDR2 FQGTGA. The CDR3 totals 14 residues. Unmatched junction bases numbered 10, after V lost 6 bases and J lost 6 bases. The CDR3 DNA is TGTGCCAGCAGACAGACAGGGTCTCACCCTGAAGCTTTCTTT. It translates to CASRQTGSHPEAFF.

For the CDR3, the DNA is TGTGCCAGCACCCTTCCGCGAGGCTTGGGCACTGAAGCTTTCTTT. This translates into CASTLPRGLGTEAFF. The V and J genes are TRBV28 and TRBJ1-1; no clear D. V lost 7 bases and J 4 bases, leaving 19 bases between the germline ends. The CDR3 is 15 residues long. CDR1 and CDR2 (germline): MDHEN, SYDVKM.

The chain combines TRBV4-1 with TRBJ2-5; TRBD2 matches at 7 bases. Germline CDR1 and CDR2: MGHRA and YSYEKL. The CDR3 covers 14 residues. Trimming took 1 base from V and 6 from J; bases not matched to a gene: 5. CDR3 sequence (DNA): TGCGCCAGCAGCCAAGGCGGGAGCGAGAAGACCCAGTACTTC. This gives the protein CASSQGGSEKTQYF.

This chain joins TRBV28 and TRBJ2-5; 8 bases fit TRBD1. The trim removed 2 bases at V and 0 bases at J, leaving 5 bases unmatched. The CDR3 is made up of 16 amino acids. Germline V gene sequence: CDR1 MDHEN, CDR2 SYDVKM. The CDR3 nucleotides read TGTGCCAGCAGTTTAAGGCCAGGGGGCGACCAAGAGACCCAGTACTTC. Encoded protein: CASSLRPGGDQETQYF.

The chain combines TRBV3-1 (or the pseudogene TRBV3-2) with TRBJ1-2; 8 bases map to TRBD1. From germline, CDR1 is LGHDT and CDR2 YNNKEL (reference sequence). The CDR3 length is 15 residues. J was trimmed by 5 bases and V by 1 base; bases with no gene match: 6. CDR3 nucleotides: TGTGCCAGCAGCCAAGTTTCGGGACAGGAGTATGGCTACACCTTC. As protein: CASSQVSGQEYGYTF.

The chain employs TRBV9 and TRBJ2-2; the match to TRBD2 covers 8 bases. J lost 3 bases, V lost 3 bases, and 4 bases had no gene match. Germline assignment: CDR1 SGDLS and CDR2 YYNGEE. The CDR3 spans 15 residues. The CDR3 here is CASSEERGYTGELFF. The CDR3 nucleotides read TGTGCCAGCAGCGAAGAGCGGGGGTACACCGGGGAGCTGTTTTTT.

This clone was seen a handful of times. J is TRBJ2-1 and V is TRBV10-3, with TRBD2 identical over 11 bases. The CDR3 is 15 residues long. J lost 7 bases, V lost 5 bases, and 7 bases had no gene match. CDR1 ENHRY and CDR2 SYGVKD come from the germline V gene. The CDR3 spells CAISWGLAEGNEQFF. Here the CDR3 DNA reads TGTGCCATCAGTTGGGGACTAGCGGAGGGAAATGAGCAGTTCTTC.

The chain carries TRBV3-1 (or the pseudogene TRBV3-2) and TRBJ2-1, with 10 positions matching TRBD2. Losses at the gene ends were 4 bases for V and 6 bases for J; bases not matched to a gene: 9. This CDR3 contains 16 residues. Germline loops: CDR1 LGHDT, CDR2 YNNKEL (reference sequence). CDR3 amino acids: CASSLGTSDPRNEQFF. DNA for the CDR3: TGTGCCAGCAGCCTTGGGACTAGCGATCCCCGCAATGAGCAGTTCTTC.

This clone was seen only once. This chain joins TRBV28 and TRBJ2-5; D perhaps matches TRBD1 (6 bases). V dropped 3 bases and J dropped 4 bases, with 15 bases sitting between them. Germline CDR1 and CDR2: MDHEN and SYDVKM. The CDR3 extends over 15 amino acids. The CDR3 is CASSFSMGAGETQYF. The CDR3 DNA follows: TGTGCCAGCAGTTTCTCAATGGGGGCGGGAGAGACCCAGTACTTC.